This T cell receptor (beta chain) originates from a study of shared clonotypes between healthy human individuals (dated by TCRdb to the early 2020s). The study in broad terms: The cohort included a few men and two women between 18 and 49 years of age. Per donor, three plates each were used for CD4 naive and CD4 memory, two for CD8 naive, and one for CD8 memory. Blood TCR repertoires of about 5 healthy adults were deeply sequenced to estimate repertoire size and the extent of clonotype sharing between individuals. Different laboratories and diverse techniques were used to prepare libraries and sequence TCR repertoires, to increase sequencing depth and limit assay-specific biases. Between about 0.85 and 9.5 billion PBMCs per donor were obtained by leukapheresis. General conclusions and limits of the study: Even with the large sequencing depth, rarefaction of the sorted-subset datasets indicated that sequencing was incomplete. Pairwise subsampling led to the expectation that sequencing depth would affect the degree of clonotype sharing among donors. Sampling was restricted to blood, and TCR repertoires in tissue are likely to differ from TCR repertoires in blood. Naive subsets generally had larger estimated clonotype richness than memory subsets did. Sharing across a few donors was observed for approximately 4.6% of naive CD4, under 4% of naive CD8, over 2% of memory CD4, and about 0.38% of memory CD8 clonotypes. Compared with non-shared clonotypes, clonotypes shared by all four sorted-subset donors had higher generation probabilities. The genetic and exposure-history diversity represented was limited by the small number of donors.

With respect to this clone: This clone's antigen is unknown. Nothing much larger sits one base from this clone, and base qualities are not available.

CDR1 SEHNR and CDR2 FQNEAQ are derived from the germline V gene (reference sequence). Trimming takes 3 bases from V and 8 bases from J, and the germline ends sit 13 bases apart. The CDR3 numbers 14 residues from cysteine through phenylalanine. Only the CDR3 DNA is retained, 42 bases long and in frame from the first base. Donors were healthy HIV-negative adults with no recently reported acute infections or vaccinations. All donors were Caucasian adults living in Nashville, Tennessee, USA. CD4+ T cells were enriched by magnetic negative selection; naive cells were then positively selected on CD45RA, and the negative fraction formed the memory subset. Blood was collected by leukapheresis, and PBMCs were isolated by Ficoll-Histopaque density gradient centrifugation and then cryopreserved in liquid nitrogen vapor phase. Purity and quantity of every magnetically sorted T cell population were checked by analytical flow cytometry. Genomic DNA was isolated from each sorted fraction and quantified by UV absorbance on a Nanodrop 2000c.

Using the deep immunoSEQ assay, multiplex PCR amplified TCR CDR3 regions from genomic DNA. Extracted genomic DNA from each cell subset was distributed evenly across all wells of several immunoSEQ 96-well plates, and each plate was treated as a replicate. For sorted subsets, about 200 ng genomic DNA, equal to tens of thousands of T cell genomes, was loaded into each replicate PCR. Purified libraries were quantified with a Qubit 3.0 fluorometer, sized on a Bioanalyzer 2100, and re-quantified with the KAPA Library Quantification kit. Every immunoSEQ 96-well plate was sequenced on a dedicated single-read 150-cycle Illumina NextSeq 550 flow cell. The paper's processing steps were these. Because only junctional sequences without quality scores were contained in the immunoSEQ output, filtering matching that applied to full-length reads could not be performed. Sequences were annotated with PyIR, a Python wrapper for IgBLAST v1.9, and V/J genes and CDR3 were assigned using IMGT germline references. Any read was removed if the V/J assignment was weak (E-value above 1e-6), the CDR3 was missing, or the read contained stop codons, out-of-frame junctions, or ambiguous translated residues. V3J clonotypes were defined by identical inferred V gene, J gene, and CDR3 amino acid sequence. The percentage overlap between two repertoires was calculated by dividing the number of shared unique clonotypes by the size of the smaller repertoire. Three approaches were used to assess repertoire richness: RTK rarefaction, the Chao1 estimator, and Recon v2.1 estimates of unobserved clonotypes. Generation probabilities were computed with OLGA for all TCRbeta clonotypes obtained by the gDNA method from several donors. TCRdb limited this immuneACCESS table to in-frame rearrangements with V and J called. A share of clones is missing; checked studies link under half to unresolved V genes, and the rest is unexplained. That table gives V, J and clone size, and the DNA gave D and trimming. The sample table shows 950,000 to 1,100,000 clones, and around 82% are seen once. Roughly 0.55% of the sample rests with the top ten.

The sequence is built from TRBV7-9 and TRBJ1-4, with the D gene not confidently named. This sequence was found in a man aged 18 to 30 in good health. Some clones in this sample may be carry-over from other donors' samples. Sequencing was done on a sample of memory CD4+ T cells from PBMCs. The cell subset or site label for this specimen denotes: CD45RA-negative fraction. The sequenced DNA: TGTGCCAGCAGCTTGGGTGCGGCCGACGAAAAACTGTTTTTT. This gives the protein CASSLGAADEKLFF.